This entry features one T cell receptor (beta chain) sequence. The CDR3 totals 11 residues. Germline V gene lookup returns CDR1 WNHNN and CDR2 SYGVQD (reference sequence). V dropped 6 bases and J dropped 4 bases, with 6 bases sitting between them. The data are from a study of T cell changes during pregnancy in multiple sclerosis. Sequenced by immunoSEQ multiplex PCR; TCRdb stores in-frame clones only, minus some. Altogether tens of thousands of clones are present, about 96% being singletons, with the ten largest covering about 2.3%. Here the sequenced sample was CD8+ T cells from peripheral blood mononuclear cells, taken after pregnancy. The receptor was isolated from a female donor with multiple sclerosis, enrolled in a pregnancy study. The chain couples TRBV10-1 to TRBJ1-2; a weak D match, TRBD1 (5 bases). CDR3 DNA sequence: TGCGCCAGCAGGGGACTCTATGGCTACACCTTC. Protein product: CASRGLYGYTF.